This T cell receptor (beta chain) was found in a study of T cell changes during pregnancy in multiple sclerosis. The table came from immunoSEQ multiplex PCR; TCRdb's copy has only in-frame clones and leaves some out. The sample has 45,000 to 55,000 clones; 92% are singletons. CDR1 and CDR2 from the germline V gene are MNHNS and SASEGT. With 2 bases clipped from V and 7 bases from J, the junction kept 8 bases outside the gene matches. This CDR3 has 15 amino acids. The receptor was isolated from a female donor in good health, enrolled as a control in a pregnancy study. The genes are TRBV6-1 and TRBJ2-5; 9 bases are a match to TRBD1. The sequences come from CD4+ T cells from peripheral blood mononuclear cells, collected after pregnancy. The CDR3 reads CASSEPGQGWGTQYF. The CDR3 DNA is TGTGCCAGCAGTGAACCCGGACAGGGGTGGGGGACCCAGTACTTC.